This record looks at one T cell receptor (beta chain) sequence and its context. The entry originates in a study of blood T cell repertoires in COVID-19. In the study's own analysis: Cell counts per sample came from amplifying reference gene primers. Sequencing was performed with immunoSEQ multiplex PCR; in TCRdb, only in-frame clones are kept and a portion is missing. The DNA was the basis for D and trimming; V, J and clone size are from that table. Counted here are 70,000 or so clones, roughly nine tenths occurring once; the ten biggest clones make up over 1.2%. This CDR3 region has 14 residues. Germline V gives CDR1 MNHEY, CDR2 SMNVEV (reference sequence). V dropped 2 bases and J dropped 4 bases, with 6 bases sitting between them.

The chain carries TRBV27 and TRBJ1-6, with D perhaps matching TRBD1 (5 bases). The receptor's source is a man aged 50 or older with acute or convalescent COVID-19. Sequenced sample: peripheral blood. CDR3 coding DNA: TGTGCCAGCAGTTTAAGGGGTTATAATTCACCCCTCCACTTT. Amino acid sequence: CASSLRGYNSPLHF.